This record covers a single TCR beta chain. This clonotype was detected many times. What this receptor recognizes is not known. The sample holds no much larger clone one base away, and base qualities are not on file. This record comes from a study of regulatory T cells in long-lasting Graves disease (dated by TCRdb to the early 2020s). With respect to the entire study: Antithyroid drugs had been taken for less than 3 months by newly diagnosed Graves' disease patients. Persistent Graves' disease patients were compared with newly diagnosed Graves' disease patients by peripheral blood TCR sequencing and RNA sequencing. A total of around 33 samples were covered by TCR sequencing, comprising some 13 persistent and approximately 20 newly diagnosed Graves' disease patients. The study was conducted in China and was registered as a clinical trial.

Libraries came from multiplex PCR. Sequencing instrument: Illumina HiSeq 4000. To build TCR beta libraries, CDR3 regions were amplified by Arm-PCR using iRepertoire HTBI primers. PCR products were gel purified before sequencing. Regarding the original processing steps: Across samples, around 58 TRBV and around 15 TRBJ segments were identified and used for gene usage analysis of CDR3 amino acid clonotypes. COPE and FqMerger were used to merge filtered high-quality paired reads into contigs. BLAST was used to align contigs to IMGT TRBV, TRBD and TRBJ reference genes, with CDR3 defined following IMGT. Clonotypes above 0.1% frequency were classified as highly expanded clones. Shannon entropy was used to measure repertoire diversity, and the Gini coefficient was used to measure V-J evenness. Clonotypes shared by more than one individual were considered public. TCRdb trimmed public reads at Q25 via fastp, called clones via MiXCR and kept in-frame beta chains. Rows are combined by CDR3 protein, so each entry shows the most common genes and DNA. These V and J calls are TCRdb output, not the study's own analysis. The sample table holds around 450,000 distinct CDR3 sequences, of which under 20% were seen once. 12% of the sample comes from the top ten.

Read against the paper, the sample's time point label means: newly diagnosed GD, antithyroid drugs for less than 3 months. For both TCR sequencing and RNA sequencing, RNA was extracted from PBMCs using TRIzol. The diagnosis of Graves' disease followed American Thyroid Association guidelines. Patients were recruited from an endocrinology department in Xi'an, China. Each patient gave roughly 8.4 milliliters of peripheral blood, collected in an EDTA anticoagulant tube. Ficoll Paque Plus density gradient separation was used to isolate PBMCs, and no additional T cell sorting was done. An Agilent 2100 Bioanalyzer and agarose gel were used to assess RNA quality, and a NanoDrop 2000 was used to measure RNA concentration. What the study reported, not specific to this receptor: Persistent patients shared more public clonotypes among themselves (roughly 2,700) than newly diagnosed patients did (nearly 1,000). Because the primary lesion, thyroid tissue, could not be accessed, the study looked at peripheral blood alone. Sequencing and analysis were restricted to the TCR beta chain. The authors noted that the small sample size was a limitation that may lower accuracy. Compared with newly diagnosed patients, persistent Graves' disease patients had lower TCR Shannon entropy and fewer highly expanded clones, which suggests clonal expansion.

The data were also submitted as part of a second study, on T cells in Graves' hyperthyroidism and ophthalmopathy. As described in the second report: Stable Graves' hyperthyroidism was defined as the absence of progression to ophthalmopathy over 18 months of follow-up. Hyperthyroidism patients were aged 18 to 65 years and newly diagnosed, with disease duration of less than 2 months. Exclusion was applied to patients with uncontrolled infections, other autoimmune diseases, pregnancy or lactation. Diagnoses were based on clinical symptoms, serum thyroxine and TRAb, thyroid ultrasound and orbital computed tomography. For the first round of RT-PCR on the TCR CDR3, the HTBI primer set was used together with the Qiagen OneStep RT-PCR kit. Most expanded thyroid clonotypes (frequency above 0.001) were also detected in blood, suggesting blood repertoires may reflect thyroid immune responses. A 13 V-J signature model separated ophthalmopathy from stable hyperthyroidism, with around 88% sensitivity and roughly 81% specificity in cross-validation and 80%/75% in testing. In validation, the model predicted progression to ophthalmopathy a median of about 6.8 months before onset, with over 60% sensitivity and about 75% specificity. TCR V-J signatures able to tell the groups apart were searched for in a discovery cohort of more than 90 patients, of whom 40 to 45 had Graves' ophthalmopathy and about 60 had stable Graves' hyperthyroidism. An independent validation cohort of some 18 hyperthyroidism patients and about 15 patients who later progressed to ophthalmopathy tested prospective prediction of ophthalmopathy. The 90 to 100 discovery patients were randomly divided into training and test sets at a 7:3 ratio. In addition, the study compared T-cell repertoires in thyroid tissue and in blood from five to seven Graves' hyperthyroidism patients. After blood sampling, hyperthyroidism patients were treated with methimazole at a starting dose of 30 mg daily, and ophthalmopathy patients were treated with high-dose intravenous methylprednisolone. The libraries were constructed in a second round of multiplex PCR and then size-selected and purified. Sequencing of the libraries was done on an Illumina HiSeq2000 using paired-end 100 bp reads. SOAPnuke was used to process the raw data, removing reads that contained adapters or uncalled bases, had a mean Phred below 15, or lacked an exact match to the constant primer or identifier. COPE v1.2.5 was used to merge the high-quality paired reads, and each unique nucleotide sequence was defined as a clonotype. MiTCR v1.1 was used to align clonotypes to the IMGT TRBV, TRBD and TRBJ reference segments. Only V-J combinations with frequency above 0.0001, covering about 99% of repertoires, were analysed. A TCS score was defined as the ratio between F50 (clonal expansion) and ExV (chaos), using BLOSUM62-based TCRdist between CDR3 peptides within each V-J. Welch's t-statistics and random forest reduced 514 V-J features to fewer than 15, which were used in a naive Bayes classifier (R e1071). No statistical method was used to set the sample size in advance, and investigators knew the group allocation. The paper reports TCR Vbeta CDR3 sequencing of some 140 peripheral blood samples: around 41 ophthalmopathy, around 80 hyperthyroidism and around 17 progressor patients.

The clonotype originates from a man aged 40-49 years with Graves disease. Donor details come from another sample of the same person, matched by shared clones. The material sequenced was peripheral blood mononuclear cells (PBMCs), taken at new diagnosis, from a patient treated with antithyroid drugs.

The encoded CDR3 is CASSLGLGQDNNEQFF. The DNA reads as follows: TGTGCCAGCAGCTTAGGTCTGGGACAGGACAACAATGAGCAGTTCTTC. This receptor chain uses TRBV11-2 and TRBJ2-1, with 8 bases in between that match TRBD1. The V end gives up 1 base and the J end 5 bases, leaving 7 bases in the junction not matched to a gene. Including the terminal cysteine and phenylalanine, the CDR3 comprises 16 residues. CDR3 DNA is the only sequence kept; it has 48 bases, read in frame from the first base. The CDR1 and CDR2 encoded by the germline V gene are SGHAT and FQNNGV. Beyond the CDR3, the reference TRBV11-2 and TRBJ2-1 genes provide the residues; the full variable domain reads: EAGVAQSPRYKIIEKRQSVAFWCNPISGHATLYWYQQILGQGPKLLIQFQNNGVVDDSQLPKDRFSAERLKGVDSTLKIQPAKLEDSAVYLCASSLGLGQDNNEQFFGPGTRLTVL.